The 19 T cell receptor beta chains below were found in one sample sequenced in a study of regulatory T cells in long-lasting Graves disease. The time point was: persistent/refractory GD, antithyroid drugs over 5 years with positive TRAb. Extracted PBMC RNA gave rise to the TCR library. HTBI primers from iRepertoire and Arm-PCR of CDR3 regions yielded the TCR beta libraries. MiXCR, run by TCRdb on the multiplex PCR reads, gives a single entry per CDR3 protein. The sample carries roughly 450,000 distinct CDR3 sequences, 20% to 25% recorded once. The specimen was peripheral blood mononuclear cells (PBMCs), collected when the disease was refractory, from a patient treated with antithyroid drugs. The receptor set was obtained from a female donor with Graves disease.

The chain links TRBV20-1 to TRBJ1-1; weak D call: TRBD1 (5 bases). From germline, CDR1 is DFQATT and CDR2 SNEGSKA (reference sequence). This CDR3 comprises 15 residues. V lost 6 bases and J lost 0, with 17 bases in between. CDR3 in DNA: TGCAGTGCGCAGGAGGGTTGGGGGATGAACACTGAAGCTTTCTTT. Its translation is CSAQEGWGMNTEAFF.

This clonotype was recorded many times. The germline gene is not matched at one end of the junction; a read error may be the cause. The chain combines TRBV12-5 with TRBJ1-1; no definite D call. The length of the CDR3 is 13 residues. The germline V gene encodes CDR1 LGHNT and CDR2 FRNRAP. This CDR3 is CASGLGPNTEAFF. The CDR3 nucleotides read TGTGCTAGTGGATTGGGCCCTAACACTGAAGCTTTCTTT.

This clonotype was counted ten times or more. V gene TRBV18 combines with J gene TRBJ2-5; TRBD1 agrees at 8 bases. The CDR3 is made up of 14 amino acids. V was pared by 8 bases and J by 1 base, with 6 bases of the junction left unmatched. CDR1 and CDR2 from the germline V gene are KGHSH and LQKENI. The CDR3 spells CASSPGTGQETQYF. The CDR3 DNA follows: TGTGCCAGCAGCCCCGGGACAGGCCAAGAGACCCAGTACTTC.

This clonotype was observed a few times. The gene calls are TRBV5-6 and TRBJ1-1; D not resolved. V dropped 0 bases and J dropped 0 bases, with 15 bases sitting between them. The CDR3 contains 17 residues. In germline, CDR1 is SGHDT, CDR2 YYEEEE. CDR3 residues: CASSLGPSGVMNTEAFF. The CDR3 DNA reads as TGTGCCAGCAGCTTGGGGCCGTCCGGAGTCATGAACACTGAAGCTTTCTTT.

For this clonotype: This may be a read error, as it is one base from a much larger clone. The chain carries TRBV9 and TRBJ2-5; unclear D gene. This CDR3 has 14 residues. V dropped 6 bases and J dropped 3 bases, with 15 bases sitting between them. Germline CDR1 reads SGDLS; CDR2 reads YYNGEE. The CDR3: CASNPGPAKETQYF. The CDR3, as DNA: TGTGCCAGCAACCCCGGGCCGGCAAAAGAGACCCAGTACTTC.

The table lists this clonotype with many counts. The chain links TRBV28 to TRBJ2-7; D might be TRBD1 (5 bases). CDR1 and CDR2 from the germline V gene are MDHEN and SYDVKM. Trimming took 5 bases from V and 7 from J, leaving 15 bases between them. The CDR3 contains 13 residues. The CDR3 protein is CASSRLGQGEQYF. DNA of the CDR3: TGTGCCAGCAGTCGACTGGGCCAGGGAGAGCAGTACTTC.

Many counts were recorded for this clonotype. V is TRBV29-1 and J is TRBJ1-2; the D gene is possibly TRBD1 (5 bases). CDR3 length: 12 residues. Deletions cut 7 bases from V and 8 bases from J, with 17 bases between. Germline V lookup: CDR1 SQVTM, CDR2 ANQGSEA. The CDR3 spells CSAPGGEGGYTF. In DNA, the CDR3 is TGCAGCGCCCCGGGGGGTGAGGGAGGCTACACCTTC.

V and J are TRBV20-1 and TRBJ2-2, with unresolved D. V lost 2 bases to trimming and J lost 10 bases, with 11 bases between them. Germline CDR1 and CDR2: DFQATT and SNEGSKA (reference sequence). The CDR3 is 12 residues long. The CDR3 DNA reads TGCAGTGCTAGACATTACGCGCCGGAGCTGTTTTTT. It specifies CSARHYAPELFF.

This clonotype was counted at least ten times. The CDR3 sequence: CSARPRGRRGQYF. CDR3 DNA sequence: TGCAGTGCTAGACCACGTGGCCGACGGGGGCAGTACTTC. This chain uses TRBV20-1 with TRBJ2-7; D might be TRBD2 (5 bases). V was pared by 2 bases and J by 9 bases, with 17 bases between. The CDR3 covers 13 residues. Germline V lookup: CDR1 DFQATT, CDR2 SNEGSKA (reference sequence).

CDR3 residues: CASSLFPDQGVGAFF. The CDR3, as DNA: TGTGCCAGTAGTCTTTTTCCAGACCAAGGGGTTGGAGCTTTCTTT. The chain links TRBV19 to TRBJ1-1; a weak D match, TRBD1 (5 bases). This CDR3 has 15 amino acids. V dropped 5 bases and J dropped 10 bases, with 23 bases sitting between them. CDR1 is LNHDA and CDR2 is SQIVND in the germline V gene (reference sequence).

CDR3 amino acids: CASSRGSAGEVGELFF. In nucleotides, the CDR3 is TGTGCCAGCAGCAGGGGGAGTGCGGGAGAGGTCGGGGAGCTGTTTTTT. The chain has TRBV6-1 and TRBJ2-2; either TRBD1 or TRBD2 may fit D (7 bases each). The CDR3 consists of 16 residues. Trimming took 6 bases from V and 7 from J, leaving 21 bases between them. The germline V gene encodes CDR1 MNHNS and CDR2 SASEGT.

V and J are TRBV15 and TRBJ1-6, with D uncertain. V dropped 0 bases and J dropped 7 bases, with 4 bases sitting between them. This CDR3 has 13 residues. Germline loops: CDR1 LNHNV, CDR2 YYDKDF (reference sequence). CDR3 DNA sequence: TGTGCCACCAGCAGAGACCGAAATTCACCCCTCCACTTT. The encoded protein is CATSRDRNSPLHF. The variable domain in full, completed from reference TRBV15 and TRBJ1-6, reads DAMVIQNPRYQVTQFGKPVTLSCSQTLNHNVMYWYQQKSSQAPKLLFHYYDKDFNNEADTPDNFQSRRPNTSFCFLDIRSPGLGDTAMYLCATSRDRNSPLHFGNGTRLTVT.

This clonotype was recorded many times. This rearrangement joins TRBV28 to TRBJ1-2; the D gene is possibly TRBD1 (5 bases). The CDR3 has 15 residues. The germline V gene encodes CDR1 MDHEN and CDR2 SYDVKM. V was clipped by 5 bases and J by 8 bases, with 21 bases between them. DNA of the CDR3: TGTGCCAGCAGTACCCCCTCGCGACAGTCCCGAGGCTACACCTTC. Its translation is CASSTPSRQSRGYTF.

This clonotype was seen at least ten times. The chain uses TRBV5-5 and TRBJ1-1; a possible D gene is TRBD1 (5 bases). The CDR3 is 16 amino acids. Germline assignment: CDR1 SGHKS and CDR2 YYEKEE (reference sequence). V was clipped by 0 bases and J by 4 bases, with 16 bases between them. The CDR3 is CASSLVPGSLGTEAFF. The DNA of the CDR3 is TGTGCCAGCAGCTTGGTGCCAGGGTCTTTGGGCACTGAAGCTTTCTTT.

The chain links TRBV7-2 to TRBJ1-6, with 9 bases aligning to TRBD1. The V gene's germline CDR1 is SGHTA and CDR2 FQGNSA. V was clipped by 1 base and J by 9 bases; unmatched bases: 10. The CDR3 has 17 residues. The CDR3 here is CASSLGFGQGLGSPLHF. Written as DNA, the CDR3 is TGTGCCAGCAGCTTAGGGTTCGGACAGGGGCTGGGTTCACCCCTCCACTTT.

This sequence joins TRBV27 and TRBJ1-1, with D tentatively TRBD1 (6 bases). The germline V gene encodes CDR1 MNHEY and CDR2 SMNVEV (reference sequence). The CDR3 is made up of 16 amino acids. Deletions cut 4 bases from V and 0 bases from J, with 15 bases between. The CDR3 DNA sequence: TGTGCCAGCAGTTGGACAGCCAAACATCTGAACACTGAAGCTTTCTTT. It yields the protein CASSWTAKHLNTEAFF.

In its sample, this clonotype was seen once. A much larger clone lies a single base off, so this may be a read error. The chain links TRBV28 to TRBJ2-7; 14 bases fit TRBD2. Germline V CDR1 and CDR2: MDHEN, SYDVKM. The length of the CDR3 is 18 residues. Losses at the gene ends were 3 bases for V and 2 bases for J; bases not matched to a gene: 9. CDR3 residues: CASSFKGLAGEPPYEQYF. CDR3 DNA sequence: TGTGCCAGCAGTTTCAAGGGACTAGCGGGAGAGCCACCCTACGAGCAGTACTTC.

V usage is TRBV29-1 and J usage is TRBJ1-1; 11 nucleotides agree with TRBD1. The V gene's germline CDR1 is SQVTM and CDR2 ANQGSEA. The CDR3 totals 14 residues. Trimming removed 6 bases from V and 3 bases from J; junction bases left unmatched: 6. The CDR3 nucleotides read TGCAGCGTCCGGACAGGGGGCGCGGACACTGAAGCTTTCTTT. Translated: CSVRTGGADTEAFF. The full variable domain, rest sourced from reference TRBV29-1 and TRBJ1-1, is SAVISQKPSRDICQRGTSLTIQCQVDSQVTMMFWYRQQPGQSLTLIATANQGSEATYESGFVIDKFPISRPNLTFSTLTVSNMSPEDSSIYLCSVRTGGADTEAFFGQGTRLTVV.

This clonotype was seen at least ten times. V is TRBV11-2 and J is TRBJ1-1; D is unresolved. Germline V gene lookup returns CDR1 SGHAT and CDR2 FQNNGV. This CDR3 contains 13 residues. Trimming took 1 base from V and 2 from J, leaving 5 bases between them. DNA of the CDR3: TGTGCCAGCAGCTTAGTCACTAACACTGAAGCTTTCTTT. It encodes CASSLVTNTEAFF.